This is a list of T cell receptor beta chains from one sample in a study of immune evolution from preneoplasia to lung adenocarcinoma. Data came from immunoSEQ multiplex PCR; TCRdb stores just in-frame clones and leaves some out. The sample has thousands of clones; 82% are singletons. Sequenced material: FFPE minimally invasive lung adenocarcinoma tissue. These receptors were collected from a person aged 70 to 85 with lung adenocarcinoma. Each CDR3 is given with its conserved first and last residue. A row's size may be missing; if present it is once, few, many or a size class.

j_gene: TRBJ2-5; v_gene: TRBV14; abundance: -; CDR3aa: CASSQGLRSLQETQYF
j_gene: TRBJ1-6; v_gene: TRBV9; abundance: -; CDR3aa: CASSESGGSFPSPLHF
j_gene: TRBJ2-7; v_gene: TRBV6-1; abundance: -; CDR3aa: CASSRIWDAYEQYF
j_gene: TRBJ2-7; v_gene: TRBV7-6; abundance: -; CDR3aa: CASSLLNQPYRGRVYEQYF
j_gene: TRBJ2-1; v_gene: TRBV27; abundance: few; CDR3aa: CASTSSTGATYNEQFF
j_gene: TRBJ2-3; v_gene: TRBV7-2; abundance: few; CDR3aa: CASSSLAGAPDTQYF
j_gene: TRBJ1-1; v_gene: TRBV30; abundance: -; CDR3aa: CAWRNEGGTEAFF
j_gene: TRBJ1-6; v_gene: TRBV5-6; abundance: -; CDR3aa: CASSLGVGMIGPPLHF
j_gene: TRBJ1-2; v_gene: TRBV11-2; abundance: -; CDR3aa: CASSLDGQGLFGYTF
j_gene: TRBJ1-2; v_gene: TRBV7-9; abundance: -; CDR3aa: CASSLAGDGYTF
j_gene: TRBJ2-7; v_gene: TRBV5-1; abundance: -; CDR3aa: CASSFHGTGQYEQYF
j_gene: TRBJ2-4; v_gene: TRBV7-9; abundance: -; CDR3aa: CASSLGVARGQGKNIQYF
j_gene: TRBJ2-5; v_gene: TRBV7-8; abundance: -; CDR3aa: CASSLVPWGGEGETQYF
j_gene: TRBJ1-5; v_gene: TRBV28; abundance: -; CDR3aa: CASSPGNQPQHF
j_gene: TRBJ1-1; v_gene: TRBV6-5; abundance: -; CDR3aa: CASSPRTVGYTEAFF
j_gene: TRBJ1-3; v_gene: TRBV7-9; abundance: -; CDR3aa: CASSPGLIQGASSGNTIYF